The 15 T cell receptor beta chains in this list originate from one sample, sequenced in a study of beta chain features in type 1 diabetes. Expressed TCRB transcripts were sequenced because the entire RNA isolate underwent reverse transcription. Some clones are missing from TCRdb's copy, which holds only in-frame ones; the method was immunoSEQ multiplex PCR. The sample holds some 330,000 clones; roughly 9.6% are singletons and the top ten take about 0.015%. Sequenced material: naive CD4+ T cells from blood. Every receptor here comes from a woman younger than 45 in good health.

CDR3 nucleotide sequence: TGCAGCGTTTTAACCCCCCTAGCGCGGCGCAGCTCCTACAATGAGCAGTTCTTC. Amino acid sequence: CSVLTPLARRSSYNEQFF. The chain joins TRBV29-1 to TRBJ2-1; the D gene is possibly TRBD2 (6 bases). Germline assignment: CDR1 SQVTM and CDR2 ANQGSEA. Trimming took off 5 bases at V and 0 bases at J, with 23 bases between the two ends. This CDR3 is built from 18 residues.

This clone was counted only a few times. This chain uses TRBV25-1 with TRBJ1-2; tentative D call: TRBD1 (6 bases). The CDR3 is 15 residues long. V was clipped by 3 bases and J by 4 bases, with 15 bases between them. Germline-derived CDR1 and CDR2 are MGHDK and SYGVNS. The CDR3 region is CASSEPTGIGYGYTF. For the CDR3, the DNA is TGTGCCAGCAGTGAGCCAACAGGGATCGGCTATGGCTACACCTTC.

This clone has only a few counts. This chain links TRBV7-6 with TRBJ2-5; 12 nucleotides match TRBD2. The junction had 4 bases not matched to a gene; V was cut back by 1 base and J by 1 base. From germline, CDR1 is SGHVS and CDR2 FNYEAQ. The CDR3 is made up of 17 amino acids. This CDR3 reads CASSLERTSGAQETQYF. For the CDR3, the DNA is TGTGCCAGCAGCTTAGAGAGGACTAGCGGGGCCCAAGAGACCCAGTACTTC.

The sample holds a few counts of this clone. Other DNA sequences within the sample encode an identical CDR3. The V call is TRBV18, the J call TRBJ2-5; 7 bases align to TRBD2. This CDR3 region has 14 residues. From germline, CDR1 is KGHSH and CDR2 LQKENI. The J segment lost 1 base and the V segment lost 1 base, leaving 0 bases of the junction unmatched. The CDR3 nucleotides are TGTGCCAGCTCACCACGCGGGAGCCAAGAGACCCAGTACTTC. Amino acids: CASSPRGSQETQYF.

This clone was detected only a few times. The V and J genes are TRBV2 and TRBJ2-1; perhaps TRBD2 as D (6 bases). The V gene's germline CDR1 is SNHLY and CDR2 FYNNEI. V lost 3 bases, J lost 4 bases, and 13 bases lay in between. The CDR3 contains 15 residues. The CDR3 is CASSDGGIGYNEQFF. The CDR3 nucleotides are TGTGCCAGCAGTGACGGAGGGATAGGTTACAATGAGCAGTTCTTC.

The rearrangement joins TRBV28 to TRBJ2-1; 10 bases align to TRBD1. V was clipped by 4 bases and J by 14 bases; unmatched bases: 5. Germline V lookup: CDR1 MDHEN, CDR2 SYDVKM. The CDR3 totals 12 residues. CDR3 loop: CASSSGGTGEFF. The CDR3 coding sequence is TGTGCCAGCAGTTCGGGGGGGACAGGGGAGTTCTTC.

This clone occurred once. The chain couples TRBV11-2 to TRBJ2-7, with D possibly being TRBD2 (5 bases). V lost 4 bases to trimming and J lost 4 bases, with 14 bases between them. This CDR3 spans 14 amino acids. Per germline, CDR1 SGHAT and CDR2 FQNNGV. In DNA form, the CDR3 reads TGTGCCAGCAGCTCTAGCATTGTAGGGTACGAGCAGTACTTC. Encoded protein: CASSSSIVGYEQYF.

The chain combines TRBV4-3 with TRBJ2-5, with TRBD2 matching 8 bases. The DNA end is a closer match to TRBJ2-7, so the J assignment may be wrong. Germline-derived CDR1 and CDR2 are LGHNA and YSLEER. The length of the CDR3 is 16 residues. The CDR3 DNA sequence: TGCGCCAGCAGCCAAGATAAGGCGGGAGGCTCCTACGAGCAGTACTTC. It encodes CASSQDKAGGSYEQYF.

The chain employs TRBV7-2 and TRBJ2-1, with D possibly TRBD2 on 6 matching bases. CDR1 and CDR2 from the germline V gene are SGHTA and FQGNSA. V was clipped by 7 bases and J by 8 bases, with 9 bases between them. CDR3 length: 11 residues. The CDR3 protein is CASTRGDEQFF. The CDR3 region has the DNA TGTGCCAGCACGCGGGGTGATGAGCAGTTCTTC.

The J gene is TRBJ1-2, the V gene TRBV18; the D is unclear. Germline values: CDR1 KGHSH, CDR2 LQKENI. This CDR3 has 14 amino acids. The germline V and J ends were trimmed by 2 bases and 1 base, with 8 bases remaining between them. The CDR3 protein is CASSPASVNYGYTF. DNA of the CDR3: TGTGCCAGCTCACCAGCCAGCGTTAACTATGGCTACACCTTC.

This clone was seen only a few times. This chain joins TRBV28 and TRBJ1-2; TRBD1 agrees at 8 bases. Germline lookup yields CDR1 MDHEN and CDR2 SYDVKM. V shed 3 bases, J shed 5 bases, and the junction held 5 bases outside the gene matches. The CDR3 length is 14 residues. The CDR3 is CASSLGQARYGYTF. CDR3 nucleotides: TGTGCCAGCAGTTTGGGACAGGCCCGATATGGCTACACCTTC.

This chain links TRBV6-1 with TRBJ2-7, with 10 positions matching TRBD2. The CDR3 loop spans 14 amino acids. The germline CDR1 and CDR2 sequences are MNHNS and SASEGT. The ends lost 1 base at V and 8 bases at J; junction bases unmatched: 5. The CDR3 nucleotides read TGTGCCAGCAGTGAAGTCCCTAGCGGGAGTCAGCAGTACTTC. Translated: CASSEVPSGSQQYF.

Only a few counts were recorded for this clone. The CDR3 DNA is TGTGCCAGCAGCTCCTGGACTAGCGGGAACACCGGGGAGCTGTTTTTT. Its translation is CASSSWTSGNTGELFF. The chain is built from TRBV7-2 and TRBJ2-2; 10 bases align to TRBD2. Germline-derived CDR1 and CDR2 are SGHTA and FQGNSA. This CDR3 is 16 amino acids long. After removal of 4 bases from V and 1 base from J, the junction contained 3 bases not matched to a gene.

In DNA, the CDR3 is TGTGCCAGCAGCTTAGTGAGCGGGGGGGCAGAGACCCAGTACTTC. Amino acid sequence: CASSLVSGGAETQYF. This sequence joins TRBV7-2 and TRBJ2-5, with 10 bases matching TRBD2. The trim removed 1 base at V and 4 bases at J, leaving 3 bases unmatched. Germline V gives CDR1 SGHTA, CDR2 FQGNSA. This CDR3 spans 15 amino acids.

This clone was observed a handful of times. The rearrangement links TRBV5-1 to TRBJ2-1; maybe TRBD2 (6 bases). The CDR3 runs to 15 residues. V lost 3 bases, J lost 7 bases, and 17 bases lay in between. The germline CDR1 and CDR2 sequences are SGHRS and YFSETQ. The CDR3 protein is CASSYQTGGLNEQFF. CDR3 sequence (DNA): TGCGCCAGCAGCTACCAAACAGGAGGGCTGAATGAGCAGTTCTTC.